This T cell receptor (beta chain) was recorded in a study of T cells after yellow fever vaccination. Background on the study: SMART-Seq v4 Ultra Low Input served to prepare low-cell-number fractions.

Generation of TCR cDNA used 5'RACE template switching (which added a universal primer site and UMIs). MiXCR, run by TCRdb on the 5' RACE reads, gives a single entry per CDR3 protein. Here the sample spans about 130,000 distinct CDR3 sequences, roughly 6.7% being singletons. Study-level results: Peak timing came faster in the weaker secondary response, day 5 versus 15.

V lost 1 base and J lost 2, with 8 bases in between. Germline-derived CDR1 and CDR2 are SGHTA and FQGNSA. CDR3 size: 15 residues. This clonotype showed up many times. The antigen is unknown. The chain recombines TRBV7-2 with TRBJ2-2; D is unresolved. The sequences come from CD4+ T cells sorted from PBMCs, collected around 10 days after the first yellow fever vaccination. The TCR comes from a man younger than 35 who received the YFV17D yellow fever vaccine. The CDR3 sequence: CASSLDTLNTGELFF. In nucleotides, the CDR3 is TGTGCCAGCAGCTTAGATACGCTTAACACCGGGGAGCTGTTTTTT.